Given below is one T cell receptor beta chain in context. The antigen is unknown. TCRdb keeps only in-frame clones here, not all; method: immunoSEQ multiplex PCR. The sample contains approximately 100,000 clones, roughly nine tenths of which appear only once. Germline loops: CDR1 MNHNY, CDR2 SVGAGI (reference sequence). The V gene lost 3 bases and the J gene lost 1 base, with 6 bases spanning the gap. The CDR3 is made up of 13 amino acids. These data come from a study of identifying expanded T cells in peripheral blood. The study, taken as a whole, reports: Differentially abundant clones: around 1.2 between replicates, 16.4 at around 15 days, over 18 at four. Clone count variance between roughly two-week samples rose with total template count.

The chain has TRBV6-6 and TRBJ1-2; a possible D gene is TRBD1 (5 bases). The sequence was collected from a person aged 18 to 70 in good health. The sample taken for sequencing was blood. The CDR3, as DNA: TGTGCCAGCAGTTATGACAGTAACTATGGCTACACCTTC. Amino acid sequence: CASSYDSNYGYTF.